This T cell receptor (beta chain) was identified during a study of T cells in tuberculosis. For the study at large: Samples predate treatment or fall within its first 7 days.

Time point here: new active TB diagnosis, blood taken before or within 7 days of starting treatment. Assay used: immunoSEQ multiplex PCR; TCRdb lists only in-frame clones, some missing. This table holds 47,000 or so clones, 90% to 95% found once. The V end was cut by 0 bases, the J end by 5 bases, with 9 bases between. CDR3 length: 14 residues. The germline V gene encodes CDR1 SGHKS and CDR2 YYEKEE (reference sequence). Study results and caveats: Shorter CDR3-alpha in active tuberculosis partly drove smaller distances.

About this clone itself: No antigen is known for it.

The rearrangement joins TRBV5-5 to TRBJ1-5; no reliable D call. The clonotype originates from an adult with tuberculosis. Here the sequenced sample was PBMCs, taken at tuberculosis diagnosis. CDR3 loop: CASSLGGLHQPQHF. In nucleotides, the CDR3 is TGTGCCAGCAGCTTGGGTGGCCTTCATCAGCCCCAGCATTTT.